A single sample gave rise to the 3 T cell receptor beta chains below, sequenced in a study of cytomegalovirus exposure and HLA in healthy donors. PCR employed 60 Vbeta and 13 Jbeta primers. Repertoires were generated with immunoSEQ multiplex PCR, while TCRdb's copy carries only in-frame clones and drops some. The table has 130,000 to 150,000 clones, about 80% seen once. The material sequenced was PBMCs. Receptors were obtained from a man aged 40-55 years in good health and CMV-seronegative.

J is TRBJ2-7 and V is TRBV10-3, with D maybe TRBD2 (6 bases). There are 15 residues in the CDR3. CDR1 and CDR2 (germline): ENHRY, SYGVKD. The V end lost 0 bases, the J end lost 3 bases, and 12 bases lay between the germline ends. CDR3 sequence reads: CAISESGTPVYEQYF. In DNA form, the CDR3 reads TGTGCCATCAGTGAGTCAGGGACTCCCGTCTACGAGCAGTACTTC.

The chain recombines TRBV7-6 with TRBJ2-5, with unresolved D. V lost 5 bases to trimming and J lost 3 bases, with 4 bases between them. CDR3 size: 11 residues. Germline V gene sequence: CDR1 SGHVS, CDR2 FNYEAQ. The CDR3 DNA follows: TGTGCCAGCAGCCTTAAAGAGACCCAGTACTTC. Its translation: CASSLKETQYF. Using reference TRBV7-6 and TRBJ2-5 for the parts outside the CDR3, the full variable domain is GAGVSQSPRYKVTKRGQDVALRCDPISGHVSLYWYRQALGQGPEFLTYFNYEAQQDKSGLPNDRFSAERPEGSISTLTIQRTEQRDSAMYRCASSLKETQYFGPGTRLLVL.

The chain combines TRBV5-1 with TRBJ2-7, with 7 bases lining up with TRBD1. Looked up from germline, CDR1 is SGHRS and CDR2 is YFSETQ. After removal of 0 bases from V and 2 bases from J, the junction contained 2 bases not matched to a gene. The CDR3 runs 14 residues. The CDR3 sequence: CASSLGGTAYEQYF. DNA of the CDR3: TGCGCCAGCAGCTTGGGTGGGACAGCCTACGAGCAGTACTTC.